This T cell receptor beta chain was recovered during a study of OX40 agonist ivuxolimab in advanced cancers. The study, taken as a whole, reports: CD4+ and CD8+ blood T cells expanded clonally by week 6 at 0.1 to 3.0 mg/kg. Specificity for antigen went undetermined in the expanded peripheral T cells.

Germline V lookup: CDR1 MDHEN, CDR2 SYDVKM. This CDR3 is built from 14 residues. V trimming: 3 bases; J trimming: 6 bases; junction bases outside the gene matches: 5. With regard to this clone: Its specificity is not known.

Autoimmune disease history or systemic immunosuppression meant exclusion. TCRdb's table, derived via immunoSEQ multiplex PCR, lists solely in-frame clones and lacks some. The repertoire holds about 100,000 clones, around 95% seen once, with 2% to 2.5% in the top ten. The source was CD4+ or CD8+ T cells sorted from blood, collected in a trial of the OX40 agonist ivuxolimab. The chain joins TRBV28 to TRBJ2-3, with TRBD2 matching 8 bases. The sequence was obtained from an adult with an advanced solid tumor such as melanoma, head and neck, liver or kidney cancer. The CDR3 loop is CASSLAGRVDTQYF. CDR3 bases: TGTGCCAGCAGTTTGGCCGGGAGGGTCGATACGCAGTATTTT.